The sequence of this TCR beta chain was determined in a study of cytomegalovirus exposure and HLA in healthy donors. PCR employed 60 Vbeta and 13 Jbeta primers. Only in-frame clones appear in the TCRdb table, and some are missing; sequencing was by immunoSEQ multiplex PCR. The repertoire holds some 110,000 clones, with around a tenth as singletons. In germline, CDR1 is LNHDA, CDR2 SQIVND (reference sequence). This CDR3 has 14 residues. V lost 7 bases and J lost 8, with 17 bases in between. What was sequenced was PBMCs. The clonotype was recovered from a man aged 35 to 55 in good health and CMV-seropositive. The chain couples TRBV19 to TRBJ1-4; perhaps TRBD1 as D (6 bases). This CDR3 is CASKRETGVEKLFF. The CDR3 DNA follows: TGTGCCAGTAAGCGTGAGACAGGAGTCGAAAAACTGTTTTTT. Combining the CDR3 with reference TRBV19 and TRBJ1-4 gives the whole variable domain DGGITQSPKYLFRKEGQNVTLSCEQNLNHDAMYWYRQDPGQGLRLIYYSQIVNDFQKGDIAEGYSVSREKKESFPLTVTSAQKNPTAFYLCASKRETGVEKLFFGSGTQLSVL.